The entry below gives a single TCR beta chain sequence along with its context. This specimen comes from a study of monozygotic twins with inflammatory bowel disease. TCRdb re-called the 5' RACE reads; every CDR3 protein appears as one record, without DNA. The sample totals fewer than 550,000 distinct CDR3 sequences; its top ten clones hold less than 2.5%. The CDR3 totals 14 residues. The germline CDR1 and CDR2 sequences are DFQATT and SNEGSKA (reference sequence). The source is a human donor with ulcerative colitis or Crohn's disease, or a healthy co-twin of an affected twin (not recorded which). The genes are TRBV20-1 and TRBJ1-5; without DNA, the TCRdb call of TRBD1 cannot be checked. The sample was blood. CDR3 sequence: CSARDRDRGWAQHF.